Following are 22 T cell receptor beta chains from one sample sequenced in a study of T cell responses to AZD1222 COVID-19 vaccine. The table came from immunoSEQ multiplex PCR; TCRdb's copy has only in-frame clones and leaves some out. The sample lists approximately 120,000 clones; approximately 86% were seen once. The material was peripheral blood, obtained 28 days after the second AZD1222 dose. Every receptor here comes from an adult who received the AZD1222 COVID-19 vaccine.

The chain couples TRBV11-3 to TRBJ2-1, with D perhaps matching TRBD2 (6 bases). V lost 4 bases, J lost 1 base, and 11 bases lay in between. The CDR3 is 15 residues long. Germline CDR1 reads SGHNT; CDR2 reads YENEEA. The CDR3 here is CASSSSGESYNEQFF. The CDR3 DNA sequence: TGTGCCAGCAGCTCCTCGGGGGAGTCCTACAATGAGCAGTTCTTC.

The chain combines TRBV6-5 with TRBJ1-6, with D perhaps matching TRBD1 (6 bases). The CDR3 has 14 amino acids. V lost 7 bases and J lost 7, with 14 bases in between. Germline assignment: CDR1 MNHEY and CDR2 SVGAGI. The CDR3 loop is CASMGAIGNSPLHF. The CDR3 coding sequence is TGTGCCAGCATGGGGGCTATAGGGAATTCACCCCTCCACTTT.

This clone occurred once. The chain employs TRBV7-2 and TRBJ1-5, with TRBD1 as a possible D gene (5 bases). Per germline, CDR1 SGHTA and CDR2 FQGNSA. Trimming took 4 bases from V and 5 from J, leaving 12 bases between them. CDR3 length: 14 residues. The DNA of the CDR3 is TGTGCCAGCAGCTGGGGTGGGGCAGATCAGCCCCAGCATTTT. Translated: CASSWGGADQPQHF.

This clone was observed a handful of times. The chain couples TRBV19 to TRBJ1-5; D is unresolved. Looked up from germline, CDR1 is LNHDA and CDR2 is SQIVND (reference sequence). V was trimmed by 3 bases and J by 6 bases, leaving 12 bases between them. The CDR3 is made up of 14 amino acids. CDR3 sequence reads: CASSMFGSGQPQHF. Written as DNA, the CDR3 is TGTGCCAGTAGTATGTTCGGGAGCGGTCAGCCCCAGCATTTT.

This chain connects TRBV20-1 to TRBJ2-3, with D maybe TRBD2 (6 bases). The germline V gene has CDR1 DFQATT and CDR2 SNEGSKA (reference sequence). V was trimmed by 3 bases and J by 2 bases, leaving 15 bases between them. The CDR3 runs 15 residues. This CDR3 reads CSASNTGEVTDTQYF. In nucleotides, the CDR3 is TGCAGTGCTAGTAATACGGGGGAAGTCACAGATACGCAGTATTTT.

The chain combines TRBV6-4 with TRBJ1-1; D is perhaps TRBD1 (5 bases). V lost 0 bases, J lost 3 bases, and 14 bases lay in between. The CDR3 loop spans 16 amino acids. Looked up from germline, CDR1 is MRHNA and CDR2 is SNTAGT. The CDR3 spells CASSDSGQGVDTEAFF. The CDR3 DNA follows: TGTGCCAGCAGTGACTCGGGGCAGGGCGTGGACACTGAAGCTTTCTTT.

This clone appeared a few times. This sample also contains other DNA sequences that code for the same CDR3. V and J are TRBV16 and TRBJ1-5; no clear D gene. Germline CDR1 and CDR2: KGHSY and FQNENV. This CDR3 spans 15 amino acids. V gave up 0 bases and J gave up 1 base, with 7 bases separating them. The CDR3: CASSQSGQSNQPQHF. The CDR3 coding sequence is TGTGCCAGCAGCCAATCTGGGCAGAGCAATCAGCCCCAGCATTTT.

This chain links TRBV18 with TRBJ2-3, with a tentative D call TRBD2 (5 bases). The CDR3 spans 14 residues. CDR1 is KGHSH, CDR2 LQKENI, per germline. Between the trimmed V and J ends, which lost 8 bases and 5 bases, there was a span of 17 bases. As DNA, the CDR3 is TGTGCCAGCCAAAGGAACGGGGTGAAAGATACGCAGTATTTT. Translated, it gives CASQRNGVKDTQYF.

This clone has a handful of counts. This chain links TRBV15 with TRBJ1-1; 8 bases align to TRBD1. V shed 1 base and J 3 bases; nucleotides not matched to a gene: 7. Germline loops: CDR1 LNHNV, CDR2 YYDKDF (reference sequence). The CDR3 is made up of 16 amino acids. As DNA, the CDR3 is TGTGCCACCAGCAGAGCCGCTGGACAGGGCGACACTGAAGCTTTCTTT. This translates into CATSRAAGQGDTEAFF.

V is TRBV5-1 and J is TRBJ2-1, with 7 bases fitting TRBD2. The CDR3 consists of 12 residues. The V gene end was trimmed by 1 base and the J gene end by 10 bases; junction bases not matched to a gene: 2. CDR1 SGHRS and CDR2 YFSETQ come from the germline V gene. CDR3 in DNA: TGCGCCAGCAGCTTGTCGGGACTAGAGCAGTTCTTC. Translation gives CASSLSGLEQFF.

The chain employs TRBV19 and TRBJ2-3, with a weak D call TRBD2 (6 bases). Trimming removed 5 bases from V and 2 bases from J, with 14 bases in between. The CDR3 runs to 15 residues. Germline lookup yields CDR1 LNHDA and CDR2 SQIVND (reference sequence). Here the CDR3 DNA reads TGTGCCAGTAGTCGCAGTAGCGGACCCACAGATACGCAGTATTTT. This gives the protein CASSRSSGPTDTQYF.

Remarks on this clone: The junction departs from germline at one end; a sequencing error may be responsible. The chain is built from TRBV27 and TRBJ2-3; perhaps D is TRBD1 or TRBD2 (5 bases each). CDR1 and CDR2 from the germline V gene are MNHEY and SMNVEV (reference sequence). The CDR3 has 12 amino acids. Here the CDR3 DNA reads TGTGCCAGCAGTTTGAACCGGGACCGCCCGAATTTT. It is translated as CASSLNRDRPNF.

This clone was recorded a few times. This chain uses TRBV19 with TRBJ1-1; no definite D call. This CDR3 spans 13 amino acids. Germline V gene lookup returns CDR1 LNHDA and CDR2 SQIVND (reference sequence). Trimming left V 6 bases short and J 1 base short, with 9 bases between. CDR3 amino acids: CASSVTENTEAFF. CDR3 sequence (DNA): TGTGCCAGTAGCGTTACAGAGAACACTGAAGCTTTCTTT.

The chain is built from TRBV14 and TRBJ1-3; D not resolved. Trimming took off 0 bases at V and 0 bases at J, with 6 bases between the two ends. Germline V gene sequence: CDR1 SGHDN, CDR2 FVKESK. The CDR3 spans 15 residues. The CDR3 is CASSQERSSGNTIYF. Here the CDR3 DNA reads TGTGCCAGCAGCCAAGAGCGGAGCTCTGGAAACACCATATATTTT.

This chain's CDR3 is CASSVWATNEKLFF. The CDR3 DNA sequence: TGTGCCAGCAGTGTCTGGGCAACTAATGAAAAACTGTTTTTT. This chain links TRBV2 with TRBJ1-4; D is unclear. This CDR3 region has 14 residues. Per germline, CDR1 SNHLY and CDR2 FYNNEI. The V gene lost 4 bases and the J gene lost 0 bases, with 6 bases spanning the gap.

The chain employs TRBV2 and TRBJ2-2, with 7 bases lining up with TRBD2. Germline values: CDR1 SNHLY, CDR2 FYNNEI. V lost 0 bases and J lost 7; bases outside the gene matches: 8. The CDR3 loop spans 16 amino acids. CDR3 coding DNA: TGTGCCAGCAGTGAAGCGCTCGGCGGGAGCGACGGGGAGCTGTTTTTT. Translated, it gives CASSEALGGSDGELFF.

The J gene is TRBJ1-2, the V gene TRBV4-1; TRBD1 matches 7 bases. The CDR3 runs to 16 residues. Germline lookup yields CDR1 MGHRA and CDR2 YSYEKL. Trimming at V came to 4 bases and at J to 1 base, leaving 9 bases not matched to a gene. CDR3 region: CASSPLDRRNNYGYTF. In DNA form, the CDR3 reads TGCGCCAGCAGCCCGCTGGACAGGCGAAATAACTATGGCTACACCTTC.

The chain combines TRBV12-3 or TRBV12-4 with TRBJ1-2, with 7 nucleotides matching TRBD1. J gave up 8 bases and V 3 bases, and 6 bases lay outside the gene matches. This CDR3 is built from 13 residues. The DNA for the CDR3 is TGTGCCAGCAGTTTGAAGGGGGCGCGAGGCTACACCTTC. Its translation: CASSLKGARGYTF.

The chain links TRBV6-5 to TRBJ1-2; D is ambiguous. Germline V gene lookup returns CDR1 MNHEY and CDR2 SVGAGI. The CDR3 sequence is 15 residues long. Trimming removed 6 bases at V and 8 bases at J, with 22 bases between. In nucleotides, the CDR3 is TGTGCCAGCAGCCCCTCCAAGCTTTTACCGGAGGGCTACACCTTC. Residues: CASSPSKLLPEGYTF.

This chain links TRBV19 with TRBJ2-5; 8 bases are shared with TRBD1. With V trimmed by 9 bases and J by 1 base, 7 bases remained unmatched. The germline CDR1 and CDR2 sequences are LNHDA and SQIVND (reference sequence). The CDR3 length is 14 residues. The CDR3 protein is CASRQGPFQETQYF. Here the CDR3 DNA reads TGTGCCAGCCGACAGGGGCCTTTCCAAGAGACCCAGTACTTC.

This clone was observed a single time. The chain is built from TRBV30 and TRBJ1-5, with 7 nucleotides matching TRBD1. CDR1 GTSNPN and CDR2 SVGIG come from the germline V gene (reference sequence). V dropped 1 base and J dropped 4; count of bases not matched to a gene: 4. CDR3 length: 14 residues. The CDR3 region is CAWSEGTDNQPQHF. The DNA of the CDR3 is TGTGCCTGGAGTGAGGGGACAGATAATCAGCCCCAGCATTTT. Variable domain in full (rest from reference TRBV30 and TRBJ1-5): SQTIHQWPATLVQPVGSPLSLECTVEGTSNPNLYWYRQAAGRGLQLLFYSVGIGQISSEVPQNLSASRPQDRQFILSSKKLLLSDSGFYLCAWSEGTDNQPQHFGDGTRLSIL.

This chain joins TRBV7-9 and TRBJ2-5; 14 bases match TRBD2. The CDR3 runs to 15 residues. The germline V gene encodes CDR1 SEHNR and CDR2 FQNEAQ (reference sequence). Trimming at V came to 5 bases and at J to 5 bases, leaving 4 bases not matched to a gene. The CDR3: CASSRLAGGPETQYF. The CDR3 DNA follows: TGTGCCAGCAGCAGACTAGCGGGGGGGCCGGAGACCCAGTACTTC.